This passage covers 13 T cell receptor beta chains from one sample sequenced in a study of shared clonotypes between healthy human individuals. The data were produced by immunoSEQ multiplex PCR, yet TCRdb's version contains in-frame clones alone and is incomplete. The table records roughly 2 million clones, almost 96% of them present only once. Sequenced material: naive CD4+ T cells sorted from blood. Subset indicated: CD45RA+ positively selected. These receptors were taken from a man between 18 and 35 years old in good health.

The V gene is TRBV6-6, the J gene TRBJ1-2; maybe TRBD1 (5 bases). Looked up from germline, CDR1 is MNHNY and CDR2 is SVGAGI (reference sequence). Trimming took off 0 bases at V and 3 bases at J, with 8 bases between the two ends. The CDR3 covers 14 residues. The CDR3 reads CASSYSGVDYGYTF. The DNA of the CDR3 is TGTGCCAGCAGTTACTCAGGGGTTGACTATGGCTACACCTTC.

To note about this clone: Other DNA sequences from this sample encode an identical CDR3 as well. The chain has TRBV7-2 and TRBJ2-7; 9 bases are shared with TRBD1. CDR3 length: 13 amino acids. Germline CDR1 is SGHTA and CDR2 is FQGNSA. Losses at the gene ends were 3 bases for V and 6 bases for J; bases not matched to a gene: 3. The CDR3 spells CASSLGQGREQYF. The CDR3 DNA reads TGTGCCAGCAGCTTGGGACAGGGCCGCGAGCAGTACTTC.

The chain joins TRBV12-5 to TRBJ2-1; a weak D match, TRBD2 (6 bases). The V gene lost 2 bases and the J gene lost 3 bases, with 11 bases spanning the gap. The CDR3 has 15 residues. Per germline, CDR1 LGHNT and CDR2 FRNRAP. CDR3 in DNA: TGTGCTAGTGGTTTGAGGGCGGGAATCTACAATGAGCAGTTCTTC. Amino acid sequence: CASGLRAGIYNEQFF.

The gene calls are TRBV7-9 and TRBJ2-7, with D possibly matching TRBD1 (5 bases). This CDR3 contains 15 residues. Trimming cost V 5 bases and J 3 bases, with 17 bases left between them. Germline V gene sequence: CDR1 SEHNR, CDR2 FQNEAQ (reference sequence). CDR3 loop: CASSPSNRQSYEQYF. Written as DNA, the CDR3 is TGTGCCAGCAGCCCCTCAAATCGACAGAGCTACGAGCAGTACTTC.

About this clone: Other DNA sequences in this specimen translate into the identical CDR3. CDR3 sequence (DNA): TGTGCCAGCAGCTTAGGACAGGGTCGCTATGGCTACACCTTC. Protein product: CASSLGQGRYGYTF. The chain has TRBV5-6 and TRBJ1-2; 8 bases are shared with TRBD1. The CDR3 spans 14 residues. In germline, CDR1 is SGHDT, CDR2 YYEEEE. J lost 4 bases, V lost 2 bases, and 4 bases had no gene match. Using reference TRBV5-6 and TRBJ1-2 for the parts outside the CDR3, the full variable domain is DAGVTQSPTHLIKTRGQQVTLRCSPKSGHDTVSWYQQALGQGPQFIFQYYEEEERQRGNFPDRFSGHQFPNYSSELNVNALLLGDSALYLCASSLGQGRYGYTFGSGTRLTVV.

The rearrangement links TRBV19 to TRBJ1-1, with D hard to call. Germline values: CDR1 LNHDA, CDR2 SQIVND (reference sequence). V lost 3 bases and J 1 base, leaving 12 bases between the germline ends. CDR3 length: 15 amino acids. CDR3 nucleotides: TGTGCCAGTAGTATTGAAGTAGGGTGGAACACTGAAGCTTTCTTT. This translates into CASSIEVGWNTEAFF.

The chain links TRBV7-2 to TRBJ2-3; TRBD2 agrees at 8 bases. With 0 bases clipped from V and 1 base from J, the junction kept 6 bases outside the gene matches. Germline CDR1 and CDR2: SGHTA and FQGNSA. CDR3 length: 17 amino acids. The DNA of the CDR3 is TGTGCCAGCAGCTTAGCAACGAGCGGGAGAGGCACAGATACGCAGTATTTT. Its translation: CASSLATSGRGTDTQYF.

The chain links TRBV18 to TRBJ2-1; no clear D. The CDR3 runs 15 residues. Between the trimmed V and J ends, which lost 0 bases and 5 bases, there was a span of 11 bases. Looked up from germline, CDR1 is KGHSH and CDR2 is LQKENI. This CDR3 reads CASSPPAPTHNEQFF. For the CDR3, the DNA is TGTGCCAGCTCACCACCGGCCCCCACCCACAATGAGCAGTTCTTC.

About this clone itself: Within the sample, other DNA sequences also encode this same CDR3. The chain employs TRBV28 and TRBJ1-4, with 8 bases that match TRBD1. Germline CDR1 MDHEN, CDR2 SYDVKM. Unmatched junction bases numbered 2, after V lost 5 bases and J lost 0 bases. The CDR3 runs 15 residues. The CDR3 DNA is TGTGCCAGCAGTCCAGGGGGCGCAACTAATGAAAAACTGTTTTTT. This translates into CASSPGGATNEKLFF.

In its sample, this clone was seen once. The CDR3: CSVSFLTGSQETQYF. In DNA, the CDR3 is TGCAGCGTTTCATTTCTGACAGGGTCCCAAGAGACCCAGTACTTC. The chain combines TRBV29-1 with TRBJ2-5, with 7 bases matching TRBD1. V lost 5 bases to trimming and J lost 1 base; unmatched junction nucleotides: 10. CDR1 SQVTM and CDR2 ANQGSEA come from the germline V gene. This CDR3 region has 15 residues.

The J gene is TRBJ2-1, the V gene TRBV28, with D possibly being TRBD1 (5 bases). Per germline, CDR1 MDHEN and CDR2 SYDVKM. With 6 bases removed from V and 2 bases from J, the gap between germline ends came to 14 bases. CDR3 length: 15 amino acids. CDR3: CASRGQTVTYNEQFF. The CDR3 bases are TGTGCCAGCAGGGGCCAGACAGTTACCTACAATGAGCAGTTCTTC. Using reference TRBV28 and TRBJ2-1 for the parts outside the CDR3, the full variable domain is DVKVTQSSRYLVKRTGEKVFLECVQDMDHENMFWYRQDPGLGLRLIYFSYDVKMKEKGDIPEGYSVSREKKERFSLILESASTNQTSMYLCASRGQTVTYNEQFFGPGTRLTVL.

This clone was seen once. The chain couples TRBV6-6 to TRBJ2-7; D is unresolved. The V and J ends lost 2 bases and 5 bases respectively, with 10 bases between them. Germline V gene data show CDR1 as MNHNY and CDR2 as SVGAGI (reference sequence). The CDR3 covers 13 residues. The CDR3 DNA reads as TGTGCCAGCAGTTACGCCACCAGCCACGAGCAGTACTTC. It yields the protein CASSYATSHEQYF.

For this clone: Other DNA sequences in this sample translate to the same CDR3. The chain combines TRBV5-1 with TRBJ2-7; 7 nucleotides match TRBD1. Trimming took 4 bases from V and 2 from J; bases not matched to a gene: 6. The CDR3 runs 14 residues. Germline CDR1 reads SGHRS; CDR2 reads YFSETQ. The CDR3 loop is CASSPRQGAYEQYF. For the CDR3, the DNA is TGCGCCAGCAGCCCCAGACAGGGAGCCTACGAGCAGTACTTC.